The 27 T cell receptor beta chains below come from one sample, sequenced in a study of vaccination effects on CD4 cells after COVID-19. The data were produced by immunoSEQ multiplex PCR, yet TCRdb's version contains in-frame clones alone and is incomplete. This table holds about 39,000 clones, 82% found once. Having been cultured for 10 days, the cells underwent CD4+ T cell isolation. What these receptors recognize is not known. This sample comprised CD4+ T cells from PBMCs cultured without peptide, obtained before COVID-19 vaccination. The origin of the receptors is a human donor who received a COVID-19 vaccine.

This clone was recorded a few times. V is TRBV7-3 and J is TRBJ1-5; 8 bases map to TRBD1. In germline, CDR1 is SGHTA, CDR2 FQGTGA. The V segment lost 5 bases and the J segment 9 bases; nucleotides outside the gene matches: 6. The CDR3 contains 13 residues. Here the CDR3 reads CASSANRGSPQHF. The CDR3 coding sequence is TGTGCCAGCAGCGCAAACAGGGGGTCGCCCCAGCATTTT.

The rearrangement uses TRBV28 and TRBJ1-2, with 7 nucleotides matching TRBD1. Losses at the gene ends were 4 bases for V and 4 bases for J; bases not matched to a gene: 6. The CDR3 is made up of 14 amino acids. Per germline, CDR1 MDHEN and CDR2 SYDVKM. The CDR3 loop reads CASSSPTGFYGYTF. The CDR3 nucleotides are TGTGCCAGCAGTTCTCCGACAGGGTTCTATGGCTACACCTTC.

This chain links TRBV14 with TRBJ1-6, with a weak D call TRBD1 (5 bases). This CDR3 has 16 residues. V lost 4 bases and J lost 7, with 17 bases in between. Germline CDR1 is SGHDN and CDR2 is FVKESK. DNA of the CDR3: TGTGCCAGCAGCCTCTTCTCCAGGGTCCAAAATTCACCCCTCCACTTT. Translated: CASSLFSRVQNSPLHF.

J is TRBJ2-5 and V is TRBV6-6, with D maybe TRBD2 (6 bases). Germline assignment: CDR1 MNHNY and CDR2 SVGAGI (reference sequence). V lost 3 bases, J lost 5 bases, and 10 bases lay in between. The CDR3 runs 13 residues. CDR3 region: CASSYWREETQYF. Written as DNA, the CDR3 is TGTGCCAGCAGTTATTGGAGGGAGGAGACCCAGTACTTC.

V usage is TRBV7-2 and J usage is TRBJ1-2; D is possibly TRBD1 (5 bases). Deletions cut 0 bases from V and 4 bases from J, with 15 bases between. This CDR3 spans 16 amino acids. From germline, CDR1 is SGHTA and CDR2 FQGNSA. CDR3 loop: CASSLASRGAGYGYTF. CDR3 in DNA: TGTGCCAGCAGCTTAGCGTCGAGGGGCGCGGGCTATGGCTACACCTTC.

The V call is TRBV7-9, the J call TRBJ1-2, with unresolved D. The V gene's germline CDR1 is SEHNR and CDR2 FQNEAQ (reference sequence). The CDR3 spans 14 residues. V lost 3 bases, J lost 5 bases, and 13 bases lay in between. The CDR3 protein is CASSLEQFSYGYTF. CDR3 DNA: TGTGCCAGCAGCTTGGAACAGTTCTCTTATGGCTACACCTTC.

This clone was seen a handful of times. The V and J genes are TRBV11-3 and TRBJ2-1; D gene ambiguous. Trimming removed 3 bases at V and 6 bases at J, with 12 bases between. This CDR3 has 14 residues. CDR1 SGHNT and CDR2 YENEEA come from the germline V gene. CDR3 region: CASSFTALGNEQFF. DNA for the CDR3: TGTGCCAGCAGCTTTACAGCCTTAGGCAATGAGCAGTTCTTC. The full variable domain, completed using reference TRBV11-3 and TRBJ2-1, is EAGVVQSPRYKIIEKKQPVAFWCNPISGHNTLYWYLQNLGQGPELLIRYENEEAVDDSQLPKDRFSAERLKGVDSTLKIQPAELGDSAVYLCASSFTALGNEQFFGPGTRLTVL.

This rearrangement joins TRBV19 to TRBJ2-5; 11 bases agree with TRBD2. CDR3 length: 14 residues. J was trimmed by 7 bases and V by 3 bases; bases with no gene match: 4. CDR1 LNHDA and CDR2 SQIVND come from the germline V gene (reference sequence). The CDR3 nucleotides read TGTGCCAGTAGTATCTCTAGCGGGAGGCGGACCCAGTACTTC. It codes for CASSISSGRRTQYF.

The chain joins TRBV5-1 to TRBJ2-3; D call uncertain. CDR1 is SGHRS and CDR2 is YFSETQ in the germline V gene. The CDR3 totals 16 residues. Trimming shortened V by 2 bases and J by 4 bases, and 17 bases separated the two germline ends. The CDR3 is CASSLIPGPMADTQYF. CDR3 bases: TGCGCCAGCAGCTTAATTCCGGGCCCCATGGCAGATACGCAGTATTTT.

This clone has a single count. The gene calls are TRBV24-1 and TRBJ1-5; 8 nucleotides match TRBD1. The CDR3 covers 16 residues. Germline V gene lookup returns CDR1 KGHDR and CDR2 SFDVKD. V trimming: 2 bases; J trimming: 6 bases; junction bases outside the gene matches: 8. Written as DNA, the CDR3 is TGTGCCACCAGTGATTCTCGGACAGGGACTTTTCAGCCCCAGCATTTT. Protein: CATSDSRTGTFQPQHF.

The genes are TRBV5-5 and TRBJ2-5; 9 bases fit TRBD2. The trim removed 4 bases at V and 0 bases at J, leaving 7 bases unmatched. The CDR3 runs 16 residues. Germline V CDR1 and CDR2: SGHKS, YYEKEE (reference sequence). Here the CDR3 reads CASSPSAGGYQETQYF. The CDR3 DNA reads TGTGCCAGCAGCCCCTCAGCGGGGGGTTACCAAGAGACCCAGTACTTC.

This clone was seen a few times. This chain uses TRBV4-2 with TRBJ1-2; D is unresolved. The CDR3 consists of 13 residues. Germline CDR1 LGHNA, CDR2 YNFKEQ. V was pared by 4 bases and J by 4 bases, with 10 bases between. CDR3 sequence: CASSPAPLYGYTF. Written as DNA, the CDR3 is TGTGCCAGCAGCCCCGCCCCCCTCTATGGCTACACCTTC.

The chain is built from TRBV7-2 and TRBJ1-1, with a weak D call TRBD1 (5 bases). V was shortened by 5 bases and J by 1 base, with 11 bases between the two germline ends. The CDR3 consists of 14 residues. Germline V gives CDR1 SGHTA, CDR2 FQGNSA. The chain's CDR3 is CASSLRTGNTEAFF. DNA of the CDR3: TGTGCCAGCAGCCTCCGAACAGGGAACACTGAAGCTTTCTTT.

This chain links TRBV9 with TRBJ1-3; no definite D call. The germline V gene encodes CDR1 SGDLS and CDR2 YYNGEE. Trimming stripped 4 bases from V and 0 bases from J, with 14 bases between. The CDR3 covers 16 residues. CDR3 bases: TGTGCCAGCAGCCCTCTACCGGTGATCTCTGGAAACACCATATATTTT. Translated, it gives CASSPLPVISGNTIYF.

This sequence joins TRBV6-5 and TRBJ1-1, with TRBD1 matching over 7 bases. This CDR3 is built from 15 residues. Germline CDR1 reads MNHEY; CDR2 reads SVGAGI. Trimming took 3 bases from V and 1 from J; bases not matched to a gene: 5. The CDR3 loop reads CASSYFAGGNTEAFF. The DNA of the CDR3 is TGTGCCAGCAGTTATTTTGCAGGGGGGAACACTGAAGCTTTCTTT.

This clone has only a few counts. The rearrangement uses TRBV6-1 and TRBJ1-2, with D perhaps TRBD1 (6 bases). Deletions cut 0 bases from V and 4 bases from J, with 15 bases between. The CDR3 contains 16 residues. Germline V CDR1 and CDR2: MNHNS, SASEGT. CDR3 residues: CASSEAGGVGFYGYTF. CDR3 DNA: TGTGCCAGCAGTGAAGCGGGGGGCGTGGGGTTCTATGGCTACACCTTC.

This chain connects TRBV6-2 or TRBV6-3 to TRBJ2-1, with TRBD2 identical over 14 bases. CDR1 is MNHEY and CDR2 is SVGEGT in the germline V gene. The CDR3 loop spans 16 amino acids. V was pared by 6 bases and J by 4 bases, with 5 bases of the junction left unmatched. The CDR3 region has the DNA TGTGCCAGCAGCCTCAGGACTAGCGGGAGGTACAATGAGCAGTTCTTC. Translation: CASSLRTSGRYNEQFF.

The chain recombines TRBV30 with TRBJ2-5; TRBD2 matches 7 bases. After removal of 2 bases from V and 4 bases from J, the junction contained 7 bases not matched to a gene. Germline-derived CDR1 and CDR2 are GTSNPN and SVGIG (reference sequence). This CDR3 has 14 residues. This CDR3 reads CAWSSGGEGETQYF. The CDR3 DNA is TGTGCCTGGAGTTCTGGCGGGGAGGGAGAGACCCAGTACTTC.

The genes are TRBV3-1 (or the pseudogene TRBV3-2) and TRBJ2-7, with TRBD2 matching 15 bases. CDR1 is LGHDT, CDR2 YNNKEL, per germline (reference sequence). With 3 bases clipped from V and 6 bases from J, the junction kept 6 bases outside the gene matches. There are 16 residues in the CDR3. This CDR3 reads CASSHGLAGGPLEQYV. The CDR3 DNA is TGTGCCAGCAGCCATGGACTAGCGGGGGGGCCTCTCGAGCAGTACGTC.

The chain employs TRBV19 and TRBJ1-5; D gene ambiguous. There are 15 residues in the CDR3. The germline V and J ends were trimmed by 0 bases and 4 bases, with 10 bases remaining between them. Germline V CDR1 and CDR2: LNHDA, SQIVND (reference sequence). CDR3 sequence reads: CASSIDRAENQPQHF. The DNA of the CDR3 is TGTGCCAGTAGTATAGATCGGGCGGAGAATCAGCCCCAGCATTTT.

The rearrangement uses TRBV10-1 and TRBJ1-2; TRBD1 aligns across 7 bases. The V and J ends lost 4 bases and 4 bases, in that order; junction bases with no gene match: 6. This CDR3 is built from 14 residues. Germline values: CDR1 WNHNN, CDR2 SYGVQD (reference sequence). The CDR3 nucleotides read TGCGCCAGCAGTGGAACCGGGACAGTCTATGGCTACACCTTC. Residues: CASSGTGTVYGYTF.

The chain is built from TRBV18 and TRBJ2-7; tentative D call: TRBD2 (6 bases). Per the germline V gene, CDR1 is KGHSH and CDR2 is LQKENI. The CDR3 is made up of 13 amino acids. The V end was cut by 1 base, the J end by 7 bases, with 11 bases between. The CDR3 here is CASSPQGTGEQYV. In DNA form, the CDR3 reads TGTGCCAGCTCACCACAGGGGACTGGTGAGCAGTACGTC.

This clone was seen a single time. V and J are TRBV7-9 and TRBJ1-6, with D hard to call. The germline CDR1 and CDR2 sequences are SEHNR and FQNEAQ (reference sequence). The CDR3 extends over 15 amino acids. V shed 4 bases and J shed 10 bases, with 17 bases lying between them. CDR3 sequence (DNA): TGTGCCAGCAGCTCGTGGGAGGGCCGGGAATCACCCCTCCACTTT. Its protein is CASSSWEGRESPLHF. The complete variable domain, with remaining parts taken from reference TRBV7-9 and TRBJ1-6, reads DTGVSQNPRHKITKRGQNVTFRCDPISEHNRLYWYRQTLGQGPEFLTYFQNEAQLEKSRLLSDRFSAERPKGSFSTLEIQRTEQGDSAMYLCASSSWEGRESPLHFGNGTRLTVT.

V gene TRBV6-4 combines with J gene TRBJ2-5; 7 bases line up with TRBD1. Germline V gene data show CDR1 as MRHNA and CDR2 as SNTAGT. The J segment lost 2 bases and the V segment lost 5 bases, leaving 5 bases of the junction unmatched. The CDR3 runs 14 residues. The CDR3 loop is CASSPQGSQETQYF. Here the CDR3 DNA reads TGTGCCAGCAGTCCACAGGGGAGTCAAGAGACCCAGTACTTC.

This clone was seen only once. This sequence joins TRBV4-3 and TRBJ2-7, with TRBD2 matching 14 bases. The CDR3 runs 18 residues. The J segment lost 4 bases and the V segment lost 2 bases, leaving 10 bases of the junction unmatched. Germline V lookup: CDR1 LGHNA, CDR2 YSLEER. The CDR3 here is CASSQRPGTSGGDYEQYV. For the CDR3, the DNA is TGCGCCAGCAGCCAACGACCCGGGACTAGCGGGGGCGATTACGAGCAGTACGTC.

In this sample, this clone turned up a few times. The chain has TRBV4-2 and TRBJ2-7, with unresolved D. V was clipped by 1 base and J by 2 bases, with 6 bases between them. Germline V CDR1 and CDR2: LGHNA, YNFKEQ. The CDR3 runs to 13 residues. CDR3 amino acids: CASSQGMAYEQYV. The CDR3 DNA is TGTGCCAGCAGCCAAGGTATGGCCTACGAGCAGTACGTC.

The rearrangement uses TRBV2 and TRBJ1-1; D not resolved. Germline V gives CDR1 SNHLY, CDR2 FYNNEI. V lost 7 bases and J 1 base, leaving 10 bases between the germline ends. The CDR3 runs to 13 residues. The CDR3 loop reads CASKLSRNTEAFF. The CDR3 bases are TGTGCCAGCAAGTTGAGCAGGAACACTGAAGCTTTCTTT.